This T cell receptor beta chain was captured in a study of T cells in Graves' hyperthyroidism and ophthalmopathy. Each diagnosis was grounded in clinical symptoms, serum thyroxine and TRAb, thyroid ultrasound, and orbital computed tomography. In its sample, this clonotype was seen many times. Authors of the study amplified TCR beta CDR3 regions from RNA transcripts. The TCR CDR3 first-round RT-PCR relied on the HTBI primer set. TCRdb recomputed calls from the multiplex PCR reads with MiXCR, one row per CDR3 protein. The table shows about 570,000 distinct CDR3 sequences, with 14% occurring only once. Sample: blood. The source is a woman between 40 and 50 years old with Graves' hyperthyroidism.

DNA of the CDR3: TGTGCCAGCAGGGAGGGGGCACTAGCCTCCGGGACCCAGTACTTC. It is translated as CASREGALASGTQYF. The V call is TRBV12-3 or TRBV12-4, the J call TRBJ2-5; the D gene is possibly TRBD1 (7 bases). CDR3 length: 15 residues. Trimming took off 6 bases at V and 7 bases at J, with 21 bases between the two ends.